This is a list of T cell receptor beta chains from one sample in a study of PD-L1 blockade in urothelial cancer. Using immunoSEQ multiplex PCR, the repertoire was profiled, and TCRdb retains in-frame clones only, with some absent. The sample has 30,000 to 35,000 clones; 84% are singletons. This material consisted of PBMCs, taken around atezolizumab (anti-PD-L1) treatment. The receptor source for this set is a man aged 55-75 years with urothelial cancer. The CDR3 runs from the conserved cysteine through the conserved F or W. Fields, in order: D gene, J gene, clone size, V gene, CDR3 length, CDR3 protein, CDR3 DNA. D genes are given only for firm matches. Size values are once, few and many counts, or a class for expanded clones, and some rows have none.

d_call: TRBD2
j_call: TRBJ2-7
clone_size: -
v_call: TRBV6-6
cdr3_length: 14
cdr3_aa: CASSWSGGGYEQYF
cdr3_nt: TGTGCCAGCAGTTGGTCGGGGGGAGGGTACGAGCAGTACTTC

d_call: TRBD1
j_call: TRBJ2-7
clone_size: -
v_call: TRBV6-5
cdr3_length: 15
cdr3_aa: CASTPLDRAEGEQYF
cdr3_nt: TGTGCCAGCACCCCACTGGACAGGGCCGAGGGAGAGCAGTACTTC

d_call: TRBD1
j_call: TRBJ1-1
clone_size: -
v_call: TRBV5-1
cdr3_length: 16
cdr3_aa: CASSVQGAGMNTEAFF
cdr3_nt: TGCGCCAGCAGCGTGCAGGGGGCTGGGATGAACACTGAAGCTTTCTTT

d_call: TRBD1
j_call: TRBJ1-6
clone_size: -
v_call: TRBV5-1
cdr3_length: 16
cdr3_aa: CASSSRGTAYNSPLHF
cdr3_nt: TGCGCCAGCAGCAGCCGTGGGACAGCTTATAATTCACCCCTCCACTTT

d_call: TRBD1
j_call: TRBJ2-2
clone_size: -
v_call: TRBV7-8
cdr3_length: 17
cdr3_aa: CASRSGTANLNTGELFF
cdr3_nt: TGTGCCAGCAGATCCGGGACAGCCAACCTGAACACCGGGGAGCTGTTTTTT

d_call: TRBD2
j_call: TRBJ2-1
clone_size: -
v_call: TRBV5-1
cdr3_length: 19
cdr3_aa: CASSLGTSGPPKDYNEQFF
cdr3_nt: TGCGCCAGCAGCCTCGGGACTAGCGGGCCCCCCAAAGACTACAATGAGCAGTTCTTC

d_call: TRBD2
j_call: TRBJ2-7
clone_size: -
v_call: TRBV18
cdr3_length: 18
cdr3_aa: CASSPLKIAGGFAAEQYF
cdr3_nt: TGTGCCAGCTCACCACTAAAAATAGCGGGAGGGTTCGCGGCGGAGCAGTACTTC

d_call: TRBD1
j_call: TRBJ2-3
clone_size: -
v_call: TRBV7-2
cdr3_length: 15
cdr3_aa: CASSTTFNRGDTQYF
cdr3_nt: TGTGCCAGCAGCACCACCTTTAACAGGGGGGATACGCAGTATTTT

d_call: -
j_call: TRBJ1-5
clone_size: once
v_call: TRBV18
cdr3_length: 16
cdr3_aa: CASSPRVEASHGAQHF
cdr3_nt: TGTGCCAGCTCACCCCGAGTAGAGGCCTCCCACGGAGCCCAGCATTTT

d_call: -
j_call: TRBJ2-3
clone_size: -
v_call: TRBV4-3
cdr3_length: 16
cdr3_aa: CASSQDSSGSTDTQYF
cdr3_nt: TGCGCCAGCAGCCAAGATTCAAGCGGGAGCACAGATACGCAGTATTTT

d_call: TRBD1
j_call: TRBJ1-2
clone_size: -
v_call: TRBV5-1
cdr3_length: 16
cdr3_aa: CASSATGAAANYGYTF
cdr3_nt: TGCGCCAGCAGCGCGACAGGGGCGGCCGCTAACTATGGCTACACCTTC

d_call: TRBD1
j_call: TRBJ2-7
clone_size: few
v_call: TRBV11-1
cdr3_length: 16
cdr3_aa: CASSSHLRDRGREQYF
cdr3_nt: TGTGCCAGCAGCAGCCATCTGCGGGACAGGGGGCGCGAGCAGTACTTC

d_call: TRBD1
j_call: TRBJ2-1
clone_size: -
v_call: TRBV18
cdr3_length: 15
cdr3_aa: CASSPGTGAKLGQFF
cdr3_nt: TGTGCCAGCTCGCCCGGGACAGGGGCCAAACTGGGGCAGTTCTTC

d_call: TRBD2
j_call: TRBJ2-5
clone_size: -
v_call: TRBV5-1
cdr3_length: 16
cdr3_aa: CASSHNAGTSQETQYF
cdr3_nt: TGCGCCAGCAGCCACAACGCCGGGACTAGCCAAGAGACCCAGTACTTC

d_call: TRBD2
j_call: TRBJ2-7
clone_size: -
v_call: TRBV9
cdr3_length: 15
cdr3_aa: CASSVASGGSYEQYF
cdr3_nt: TGTGCCAGCAGCGTGGCTAGCGGAGGCTCCTACGAGCAGTACTTC

d_call: -
j_call: TRBJ1-2
clone_size: once
v_call: TRBV7-2
cdr3_length: 13
cdr3_aa: CASSLLQGSGYTF
cdr3_nt: TGTGCCAGCAGCTTGCTCCAGGGATCTGGCTACACCTTC

d_call: TRBD1
j_call: TRBJ2-3
clone_size: -
v_call: TRBV28
cdr3_length: 14
cdr3_aa: CASSYRGRTDTQYF
cdr3_nt: TGTGCCAGCAGTTACAGGGGGCGCACAGATACGCAGTATTTT

d_call: -
j_call: TRBJ2-7
clone_size: -
v_call: TRBV7-3
cdr3_length: 14
cdr3_aa: CASSSQDSSYEQYF
cdr3_nt: TGTGCCAGCAGTTCACAGGACAGCTCCTACGAGCAGTACTTC

d_call: TRBD1
j_call: TRBJ2-4
clone_size: -
v_call: TRBV19
cdr3_length: 15
cdr3_aa: CASSNQGQAADIQYF
cdr3_nt: TGTGCCAGTAGTAACCAAGGACAGGCAGCAGACATTCAGTACTTC

d_call: -
j_call: TRBJ2-5
clone_size: -
v_call: TRBV6-1
cdr3_length: 13
cdr3_aa: CASKLAASETQYF
cdr3_nt: TGTGCCAGCAAATTGGCCGCCTCGGAGACCCAGTACTTC

d_call: -
j_call: TRBJ1-3
clone_size: once
v_call: TRBV5-1
cdr3_length: 15
cdr3_aa: CASSSTGRTGNTIYF
cdr3_nt: TGCGCCAGCAGCTCGACGGGGAGGACTGGAAACACCATATATTTT

d_call: TRBD2
j_call: TRBJ2-7
clone_size: -
v_call: TRBV5-4
cdr3_length: 16
cdr3_aa: CASSRGLAGERGEQYF
cdr3_nt: TGTGCCAGCAGCCGAGGACTAGCGGGAGAGAGGGGCGAGCAGTACTTC

d_call: TRBD1
j_call: TRBJ2-2
clone_size: once
v_call: TRBV6-5
cdr3_length: 13
cdr3_aa: CASSKQGAGELFF
cdr3_nt: TGTGCCAGCAGTAAACAGGGGGCTGGGGAGCTGTTTTTT

d_call: -
j_call: TRBJ2-1
clone_size: -
v_call: TRBV5-4
cdr3_length: 16
cdr3_aa: CASSLTALSSYNEQFF
cdr3_nt: TGTGCCAGCAGCCTGACAGCTTTGAGCTCCTACAATGAGCAGTTCTTC

d_call: -
j_call: TRBJ1-4
clone_size: -
v_call: TRBV19
cdr3_length: 15
cdr3_aa: CASSPGHQGDEKLFF
cdr3_nt: TGTGCCAGTAGTCCCGGACACCAAGGGGATGAAAAACTGTTTTTT

d_call: -
j_call: TRBJ2-3
clone_size: -
v_call: TRBV7-3
cdr3_length: 14
cdr3_aa: CASSLMGRGDTQYF
cdr3_nt: TGTGCCAGCAGCTTAATGGGTCGGGGGGATACGCAGTATTTT

d_call: TRBD1
j_call: TRBJ1-2
clone_size: -
v_call: TRBV19
cdr3_length: 16
cdr3_aa: CASIPRGQTDNYGYTF
cdr3_nt: TGTGCCAGTATCCCAAGGGGACAGACCGATAACTATGGCTACACCTTC

d_call: -
j_call: TRBJ1-4
clone_size: -
v_call: TRBV5-4
cdr3_length: 16
cdr3_aa: CASSLGGVGTNEKLFF
cdr3_nt: TGTGCCAGCAGCTTGGGGGGAGTCGGGACTAATGAAAAACTGTTTTTT

d_call: -
j_call: TRBJ2-7
clone_size: -
v_call: TRBV6-6
cdr3_length: 12
cdr3_aa: CASSYEGFEQYF
cdr3_nt: TGTGCCAGCAGTTACGAGGGTTTCGAGCAGTACTTC

d_call: TRBD2
j_call: TRBJ2-1
clone_size: once
v_call: TRBV18
cdr3_length: 14
cdr3_aa: CASSPSSGGNEQFF
cdr3_nt: TGTGCCAGCTCACCATCTAGCGGGGGCAATGAGCAGTTCTTC

d_call: -
j_call: TRBJ2-2
clone_size: -
v_call: TRBV9
cdr3_length: 15
cdr3_aa: CASTMTTQRTGELFF
cdr3_nt: TGTGCCAGCACCATGACTACCCAGAGGACCGGGGAGCTGTTTTTT

d_call: TRBD1
j_call: TRBJ2-1
clone_size: -
v_call: TRBV6-1
cdr3_length: 11
cdr3_aa: CAGGRGLLKFF
cdr3_nt: TGTGCCGGAGGAAGGGGGCTACTCAAGTTCTTC

d_call: TRBD2
j_call: TRBJ2-7
clone_size: -
v_call: TRBV28
cdr3_length: 14
cdr3_aa: CASTQAGAYYEQYF
cdr3_nt: TGTGCCAGCACCCAAGCGGGGGCGTACTACGAGCAGTACTTC

d_call: TRBD1
j_call: TRBJ2-7
clone_size: -
v_call: TRBV7-3
cdr3_length: 14
cdr3_aa: CASSISGGGYEQYF
cdr3_nt: TGTGCCAGCAGCATCTCAGGGGGCGGCTACGAGCAGTACTTC

d_call: TRBD1
j_call: TRBJ1-1
clone_size: -
v_call: TRBV7-8
cdr3_length: 15
cdr3_aa: CASSQRTGVNTEAFF
cdr3_nt: TGTGCCAGCAGCCAGAGGACAGGGGTGAACACTGAAGCTTTCTTT

d_call: -
j_call: TRBJ2-6
clone_size: -
v_call: TRBV27
cdr3_length: 14
cdr3_aa: CASSSFSGANVLTF
cdr3_nt: TGTGCCAGCAGTTCCTTCTCTGGGGCCAACGTCCTGACTTTC

d_call: -
j_call: TRBJ2-2
clone_size: -
v_call: TRBV11-2
cdr3_length: 13
cdr3_aa: CASSLLNTGELFF
cdr3_nt: TGTGCCAGCAGCTTACTGAACACCGGGGAGCTGTTTTTT

d_call: -
j_call: TRBJ1-1
clone_size: -
v_call: TRBV7-9
cdr3_length: 14
cdr3_aa: CASRSTGSNTEAFF
cdr3_nt: TGTGCCAGCAGATCCACCGGGAGCAACACTGAAGCTTTCTTT

d_call: TRBD1
j_call: TRBJ2-7
clone_size: -
v_call: TRBV18
cdr3_length: 13
cdr3_aa: CASSQQGANEQYF
cdr3_nt: TGTGCCAGCTCACAACAGGGGGCCAACGAGCAGTACTTC

d_call: -
j_call: TRBJ2-1
clone_size: -
v_call: TRBV7-6
cdr3_length: 14
cdr3_aa: CASSLAQGRNEQFF
cdr3_nt: TGTGCCAGCAGCTTAGCGCAGGGTAGGAATGAGCAGTTCTTC

d_call: TRBD2
j_call: TRBJ2-1
clone_size: -
v_call: TRBV9
cdr3_length: 15
cdr3_aa: CASSAGTSVYNEQFF
cdr3_nt: TGTGCCAGCAGCGCCGGGACTAGCGTCTACAATGAGCAGTTCTTC

d_call: TRBD2
j_call: TRBJ2-7
clone_size: -
v_call: TRBV5-5
cdr3_length: 15
cdr3_aa: CASSGGGTVSYEQYF
cdr3_nt: TGTGCCAGCAGTGGGGGAGGGACGGTTTCCTACGAGCAGTACTTC

d_call: TRBD2
j_call: TRBJ2-3
clone_size: -
v_call: TRBV29-1
cdr3_length: 12
cdr3_aa: CSGGGATDTQYF
cdr3_nt: TGCAGCGGCGGGGGGGCTACAGATACGCAGTATTTT

d_call: TRBD1
j_call: TRBJ1-1
clone_size: -
v_call: TRBV7-6
cdr3_length: 15
cdr3_aa: CASSSSTGGRTEAFF
cdr3_nt: TGTGCCAGCAGCTCCTCTACAGGGGGCCGCACTGAAGCTTTCTTT

d_call: -
j_call: TRBJ2-7
clone_size: -
v_call: TRBV4-3
cdr3_length: 14
cdr3_aa: CASSVGGPTDEQYF
cdr3_nt: TGCGCCAGCAGCGTCGGGGGTCCCACGGACGAGCAGTACTTC

d_call: TRBD1
j_call: TRBJ1-6
clone_size: -
v_call: TRBV5-6
cdr3_length: 16
cdr3_aa: CASSVRDRGGGSPLHF
cdr3_nt: TGTGCCAGCAGTGTCCGGGACAGGGGAGGTGGGTCACCCCTCCACTTT